In this sample, the clone carrying this TCR beta chain turned up a few times. Germline CDR1 and CDR2: LGHDT and YNNKEL (reference sequence). This CDR3 is 12 amino acids long. Trimming left V 4 bases short and J 5 bases short, with 5 bases between. TCRdb fed the RACE reads into MiXCR, producing one record per CDR3 protein. The sample has 300,000 to 450,000 distinct CDR3 sequences; 4.5% to 7% are singletons. The data belong to a study of human T cells and chemical hapten exposure. Study context: Patients, predominantly female, presented with alopecia areata, totalis or universalis.

Time point reported: pre-sensitization, week 0. Treatment of the sample: therapeutic diphenylcyclopropenone sensitization with weekly scalp DPC. The rearrangement links TRBV3-1 to TRBJ1-4; D ambiguous. This receptor was obtained from a woman aged 18 to 35 with alopecia areata. Some clones in this sample may be carry-over from other donors' samples. The sample consisted of whole blood, taken in connection with sensitization to the hapten diphenylcyclopropenone (DPC). CDR3: CASSLQNEKLFF. The CDR3 DNA is TGTGCCAGCAGCCTCCAGAATGAAAAACTGTTTTTT.